Included here is one T cell receptor beta chain sequence, with context. The antigen remains unidentified. With a J-beta primer mix and a sample-barcoded 5' primer, a second PCR ran 7 to 11 cycles. TCRdb called the 5' RACE reads again in MiXCR, with one record for every CDR3 protein. Among around 1.5 million distinct CDR3 sequences listed, 59% were seen once. The entry originates in a study of blood T cells in healthy people across ages. Study overall: Every two T cells gave about one barcoded beta molecule via template switching. Study-level points and caveats: Unsorted PBMCs prevented conclusive naive versus antigen-experienced comparison. Older age went with lower TCR beta diversity per million T cells, in a roughly linear way.

Extraction of total RNA produced a minimum of 5.5 micrograms from each sample. What was sequenced was blood. This receptor was identified in a man aged 18 to 29 in good health.

The CDR3 spells CAIRGVSSYEQYF. The DNA of the CDR3 is TGTGCCATCAGAGGCGTGAGCTCCTACGAGCAGTACTTC. J is TRBJ2-7 and V is TRBV10-3; D gene ambiguous. This CDR3 contains 13 residues. Germline CDR1 and CDR2: ENHRY and SYGVKD. The V end was cut by 6 bases, the J end by 0 bases, with 9 bases between.